What follows are 14 T cell receptor beta chains derived from one specimen sequenced in a study of T cells in Graves' hyperthyroidism and ophthalmopathy. Amplification of TCR beta CDR3 regions used RNA as the template. HTBI primers were used for first-round RT-PCR of the TCR CDR3. MiXCR, run by TCRdb on the multiplex PCR reads, gives a single entry per CDR3 protein. Among about 700,000 distinct CDR3 sequences listed, around 13% were seen once. The sequencing input was blood. The receptors were sampled from a woman aged 18-30 years with Graves' hyperthyroidism.

The V and J genes are TRBV6-2 or TRBV6-3 and TRBJ2-7; D may be TRBD1 (6 bases). The germline gives CDR1 MNHEY, CDR2 SVGEGT. The CDR3 length is 15 residues. V gave up 6 bases and J gave up 4 bases, with 19 bases separating them. The CDR3, as DNA: TGTGCCAGCAGGCGTGACCCACAGGGTGTATACGAGCAGTACTTC. Translating it yields CASRRDPQGVYEQYF.

Regarding this clonotype: A much larger clone differs by one base, so this may be a read error. The V call is TRBV6-5, the J call TRBJ2-3; 13 nucleotides match TRBD2. V lost 7 bases and J lost 11; bases outside the gene matches: 12. The germline V gene has CDR1 MNHEY and CDR2 SVGAGI. The CDR3 spans 15 residues. The CDR3 DNA reads TGTGCCAGCAATTCCCCCGGGACTAGCGGGAAGGGGCAGTATTTT. Translating gives CASNSPGTSGKGQYF.

The chain uses TRBV6-5 and TRBJ2-7; D gene unclear. Trimming cost V 0 bases and J 5 bases, with 5 bases left between them. The length of the CDR3 is 12 residues. The germline V gene has CDR1 MNHEY and CDR2 SVGAGI. CDR3 DNA: TGTGCCAGCAGTTACTCTCCGGACGAGCAGTACTTC. As protein: CASSYSPDEQYF.

This clonotype was recorded at least ten times. V gene TRBV6-5 combines with J gene TRBJ1-4; the D is unclear. Per germline, CDR1 MNHEY and CDR2 SVGAGI. V was pared by 0 bases and J by 8 bases, with 4 bases between. There are 12 residues in the CDR3. The CDR3 bases are TGTGCCAGCAGTTACTCGCGAGAAAAACTGTTTTTT. It yields the protein CASSYSREKLFF.

The chain links TRBV20-1 to TRBJ1-2, with D possibly being TRBD1 (5 bases). V lost 3 bases and J 10 bases, leaving 15 bases between the germline ends. CDR3 size: 12 residues. Germline V CDR1 and CDR2: DFQATT, SNEGSKA (reference sequence). The CDR3 DNA sequence: TGCAGTGCTAGCAGGACACCGCGTCTCTACACCTTC. This sequence encodes CSASRTPRLYTF.

The chain uses TRBV28 and TRBJ1-5; D not resolved. Per the germline V gene, CDR1 is MDHEN and CDR2 is SYDVKM. The CDR3 has 14 amino acids. V lost 2 bases and J 7 bases, leaving 12 bases between the germline ends. The CDR3 loop is CASSLGVFGQPQHF. The CDR3 DNA reads TGTGCCAGCAGTTTAGGGGTTTTTGGGCAGCCCCAGCATTTT.

This clonotype was detected many times. This chain uses TRBV18 with TRBJ2-3; possibly TRBD1 for D (6 bases). This CDR3 has 15 residues. With 4 bases removed from V and 2 bases from J, the gap between germline ends came to 13 bases. Germline CDR1 and CDR2: KGHSH and LQKENI. The CDR3 loop reads CASSLEQGYTDTQYF. CDR3 bases: TGTGCCAGCTCACTCGAACAGGGATACACAGATACGCAGTATTTT.

This clonotype was observed at least ten times. This chain uses TRBV29-1 with TRBJ2-5; 9 bases line up with TRBD1. The CDR3 contains 15 residues. Per germline, CDR1 SQVTM and CDR2 ANQGSEA. V lost 5 bases to trimming and J lost 0 bases; unmatched junction nucleotides: 7. The CDR3 spells CSVSLDRGYQETQYF. The CDR3 nucleotides read TGCAGCGTTAGCCTGGACAGGGGTTACCAAGAGACCCAGTACTTC.

The sample holds many counts of this clonotype. V is TRBV20-1 and J is TRBJ2-7; 7 bases match TRBD2. Germline trimming cut 0 bases from V and 0 bases from J; bases unmatched to any gene: 5. Per the germline V gene, CDR1 is DFQATT and CDR2 is SNEGSKA (reference sequence). The CDR3 totals 15 residues. The CDR3 region has the DNA TGCAGTGCTAGAGATGGGCTAGCGGACTCCTACGAGCAGTACTTC. This encodes CSARDGLADSYEQYF.

The genes are TRBV7-3 and TRBJ2-1; D may correspond to TRBD1 or TRBD2 (5 bases each). Germline loops: CDR1 SGHTA, CDR2 FQGTGA. V was pared by 1 base and J by 10 bases, with 14 bases between. The CDR3 is made up of 14 amino acids. Here the CDR3 reads CASSLIPGPREQFF. Here the CDR3 DNA reads TGTGCCAGCAGCTTAATACCGGGGCCTAGGGAGCAGTTCTTC.

Ten or more counts support this clonotype. This sequence joins TRBV2 and TRBJ2-7; 7 bases fit TRBD2. The CDR3 runs 16 residues. Germline trimming cut 2 bases from V and 3 bases from J; bases unmatched to any gene: 10. From germline, CDR1 is SNHLY and CDR2 FYNNEI. The DNA of the CDR3 is TGTGCCAGCAGTGAACGGCTAGCGGTTCTGCTCTACGAGCAGTACTTC. This codes for CASSERLAVLLYEQYF.

This clonotype was detected a few times. The rearrangement links TRBV12-3 or TRBV12-4 to TRBJ2-1, with 8 bases fitting TRBD2. This CDR3 has 13 residues. V was pared by 7 bases and J by 10 bases, with 9 bases of the junction left unmatched. DNA for the CDR3: TGTGCCAGCACTAGAGCGGGAGAGAGGGAGCAGTTCTTC. This codes for CASTRAGEREQFF.

The V call is TRBV7-9, the J call TRBJ1-2; D remains unclear. This CDR3 is built from 14 residues. From germline, CDR1 is SEHNR and CDR2 FQNEAQ (reference sequence). Trimming left V 1 base short and J 3 bases short, with 9 bases between. The CDR3 bases are TGTGCCAGCAGCTTAGAGACTCCGCACTATGGCTACACCTTC. The encoded protein is CASSLETPHYGYTF.

The chain has TRBV18 and TRBJ1-1; D gene uncertain. This CDR3 spans 16 amino acids. Germline V CDR1 and CDR2: KGHSH, LQKENI. The ends were cut back, 4 bases at V and 4 bases at J, with 19 bases in the middle. CDR3 in amino acids: CASSLHVVVRGTEAFF. CDR3 nucleotides: TGTGCCAGCTCACTCCACGTGGTGGTCCGGGGCACTGAAGCTTTCTTT.